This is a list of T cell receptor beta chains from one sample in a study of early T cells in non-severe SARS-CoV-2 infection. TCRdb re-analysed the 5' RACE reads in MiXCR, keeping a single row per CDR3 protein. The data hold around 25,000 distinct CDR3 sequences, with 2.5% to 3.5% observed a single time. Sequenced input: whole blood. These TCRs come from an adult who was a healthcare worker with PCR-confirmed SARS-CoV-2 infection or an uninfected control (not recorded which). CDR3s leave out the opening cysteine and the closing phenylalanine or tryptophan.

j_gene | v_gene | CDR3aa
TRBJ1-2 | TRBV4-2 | ASSQVAGVGYGYT
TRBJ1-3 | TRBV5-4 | ASSQDRVGAGNTIY
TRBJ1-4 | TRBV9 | ASSVGVWANEKLF
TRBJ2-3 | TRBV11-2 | ASSLVGPGSTDTQY
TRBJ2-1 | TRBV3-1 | ASSQQPLVTIVNEQF
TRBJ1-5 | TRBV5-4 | ASSLNVGGYQPQH
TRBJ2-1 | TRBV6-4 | ATAGREQNEQF
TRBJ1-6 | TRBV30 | AWSNGQNSPLH
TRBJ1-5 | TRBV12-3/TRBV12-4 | ASSLGQTNQPQH
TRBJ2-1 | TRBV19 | ASGRQQNEQF
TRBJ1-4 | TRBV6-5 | ASSYSFGQGAPANEKLF
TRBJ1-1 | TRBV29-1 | SLRQGRDTEAF
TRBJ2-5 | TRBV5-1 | ASSLMGVVQETQY
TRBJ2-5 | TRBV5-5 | ASGGVLAGETQY